This T cell receptor beta chain was profiled in a study of blood T cell repertoires in COVID-19. Study-level background: The samples span acute and convalescent COVID-19 from the United States, Italy and Spain.

The table came from immunoSEQ multiplex PCR; TCRdb's copy has only in-frame clones and leaves some out. The data show around 190,000 clones, more than 75% seen once. CDR1 is SQVTM, CDR2 ANQGSEA, per germline. Trimming took off 6 bases at V and 4 bases at J, with 12 bases between the two ends. This CDR3 contains 12 residues. Clinical history as reported by participants underpinned cohort assignment. The sequence derives from a woman aged 45-65 years with acute COVID-19. Sequencing was performed on PBMCs or T cells enriched from blood (not recorded which). The rearrangement uses TRBV29-1 and TRBJ2-5; perhaps TRBD1 as D (5 bases). CDR3 protein: CSVAGQGETQYF. The CDR3 DNA reads TGCAGCGTCGCAGGGCAGGGAGAGACCCAGTACTTC.